Listed below are T cell receptor beta chains from one sample, sequenced in a study of T cell repertoires in cytomegalovirus infection. TCRdb called the reads again in MiXCR, with one record for every CDR3 protein. The sample lists around 210,000 distinct CDR3 sequences; roughly 6.5% were seen once. Sequencing was carried out using PBMCs. These receptors were collected from a human donor in good health (CMV status not recorded). Some clones in this sample may be carry-over from other donors' samples. The CDR3 runs from the conserved cysteine through the conserved F or W. D genes are given only for firm matches. Rows may omit the clone size; those that give it use once, few, many or a size class.

abundance	d_gene	v_gene	j_gene	CDR3aa	CDR3nt
many	NA	TRBV7-2	TRBJ2-7	CASSLSYDRIRNEQYF	TGTGCCAGCAGCTTATCCTATGACAGGATAAGGAACGAGCAGTACTTC
many	NA	TRBV3-1	TRBJ1-1	CASSQEGAAGPTEAFF	TGTGCCAGCAGCCAAGAGGGAGCAGCGGGGCCCACTGAAGCTTTCTTT
few	NA	TRBV28	TRBJ1-5	CASSLENRRSSNQPQHF	TGTGCCAGCAGTTTAGAGAACCGGAGGAGTAGCAATCAGCCCCAGCATTTT
many	NA	TRBV2	TRBJ1-2	CASSEGDYGYTF	TGTGCCAGCAGTGAGGGGGACTATGGCTACACCTTC
many	TRBD2	TRBV5-1	TRBJ2-3	CASRGLAAPTDTQYF	TGCGCCAGCAGAGGGCTAGCGGCCCCCACAGATACGCAGTATTTT
many	TRBD1	TRBV28	TRBJ1-2	CASSSGQGARGYTF	TGTGCCAGCAGTTCTGGACAGGGGGCACGGGGCTACACCTTC
many	TRBD1	TRBV7-9	TRBJ1-1	CASSSTGADTEAFF	TGTGCCAGCAGCTCGACAGGGGCAGACACTGAAGCTTTCTTT
many	TRBD1	TRBV28	TRBJ2-2	CASIRTGSLTGELFF	TGTGCCAGCATCCGGACAGGGAGTCTTACCGGGGAGCTGTTTTTT
many	TRBD2	TRBV6-2/TRBV6-3	TRBJ2-1	CASRASGGIYEQFF	TGTGCCAGCAGGGCTAGCGGGGGCATCTATGAGCAGTTCTTC
few	TRBD1	TRBV20-1	TRBJ1-2	CSARARTGRLDGYTF	TGCAGTGCTAGGGCCCGGACAGGGAGATTGGATGGCTACACCTTC
many	TRBD2	TRBV20-1	TRBJ2-1	CSAIAGGNEQFF	TGCAGTGCTATAGCGGGGGGCAATGAGCAGTTCTTC
many	NA	TRBV7-2	TRBJ2-2	CASQRDGELFF	TGTGCCAGCCAGAGGGACGGGGAGCTGTTTTTT
many	NA	TRBV15	TRBJ2-3	CATSGRQGGGTDTQYF	TGTGCCACCAGCGGAAGGCAGGGTGGTGGCACAGATACGCAGTATTTT
NA	NA	TRBV20-1	TRBJ1-4	CSATGSNEKLIF	TGCAGTGCTACGGGGAGTAATGAAAAACTGATTTTT
many	NA	TRBV29-1	TRBJ2-7	CSVQLSYEQYF	TGCAGCGTTCAACTCAGCTACGAGCAGTACTTC
many	NA	TRBV5-4	TRBJ2-5	CASSLPGVETQYF	TGTGCCAGCAGCTTGCCGGGGGTAGAGACCCAGTACTTC
many	NA	TRBV29-1	TRBJ2-2	CSVGGFLAGELFF	TGCAGCGTTGGGGGGTTCCTTGCCGGGGAGCTGTTTTTT
many	NA	TRBV5-1	TRBJ2-2	CASRVSGVNTGELFF	TGCGCCAGCAGAGTCTCGGGGGTGAACACCGGGGAGCTGTTTTTT
many	TRBD2	TRBV5-5	TRBJ2-3	CASSPLGLAGNLF	TGTGCCAGCAGCCCCCTGGGACTAGCGGGGAATCTATTT
many	NA	TRBV29-1	TRBJ2-5	CSVGRAGARETQYF	TGCAGCGTCGGGCGTGCGGGGGCTCGCGAGACCCAGTACTTC
many	TRBD1	TRBV6-2/TRBV6-3	TRBJ1-5	CASSTGQGNNQPQHF	TGTGCCAGCAGTACGGGACAGGGGAACAATCAGCCCCAGCATTTT
many	NA	TRBV29-1	TRBJ1-2	CSAVGASTGLNGYTF	TGCAGCGCCGTTGGGGCCTCGACAGGATTAAATGGCTACACCTTC
many	NA	TRBV12-3/TRBV12-4	TRBJ1-6	CASSPSGNSPLHF	TGTGCCAGCTCCCCAAGCGGGAATTCACCCCTCCACTTT
NA	TRBD1	TRBV28	TRBJ1-5	CASSFMADRVNQPQHF	TGTGCCAGCAGTTTTATGGCGGACAGGGTTAATCAGCCCCAGCATTTT
many	TRBD1	TRBV20-1	TRBJ1-1	CSAREGTGNMNTEAFF	TGCAGTGCTAGAGAGGGGACAGGTAATATGAACACTGAAGCTTTCTTT
many	NA	TRBV20-1	TRBJ1-3	CSAREGTLSGNTIYF	TGCAGTGCTAGAGAGGGGACCCTCTCTGGAAACACCATATATTTT
NA	NA	TRBV23-1	TRBJ2-7	CASQPRGSLPLSYEQYF	TGCGCCAGCCAGCCAAGGGGCTCCTTACCTCTTAGCTACGAGCAGTACTTC
many	NA	TRBV5-1	TRBJ2-1	CASSGDTAVGNEQFF	TGCGCCAGCAGCGGGGACACCGCGGTGGGCAATGAGCAGTTCTTC
many	TRBD1	TRBV6-2/TRBV6-3	TRBJ2-1	CASSFSGQGAYNEQFF	TGTGCCAGCAGTTTTAGTGGACAGGGGGCCTACAATGAGCAGTTCTTC
NA	TRBD1	TRBV20-1	TRBJ1-2	CSAPGQGAHSYGYTF	TGCAGTGCTCCGGGACAGGGGGCGCATAGCTATGGCTACACCTTC
many	NA	TRBV29-1	TRBJ2-5	CSVEDTGTQETQYF	TGCAGCGTTGAAGACACAGGCACACAAGAGACCCAGTACTTC
many	NA	TRBV6-4	TRBJ2-2	CASSDSEQGDTGELFF	TGTGCCAGCAGTGACTCCGAACAGGGAGATACCGGGGAGCTGTTTTTT
many	NA	TRBV5-1	TRBJ2-5	CASSEQGAETQYF	TGCGCCAGCAGCGAACAGGGCGCAGAGACCCAGTACTTC
many	NA	TRBV12-5	TRBJ1-3	CASGGHSGNTIYF	TGTGCTAGTGGGGGACACTCTGGAAACACCATATATTTT
many	NA	TRBV12-3/TRBV12-4	TRBJ1-4	CASSLGITNEKLFF	TGTGCCAGCAGTTTAGGAATAACTAATGAAAAACTGTTTTTT
many	NA	TRBV5-5	TRBJ2-7	CASSSTVSYEQYF	TGTGCCAGCAGCTCTACAGTGTCCTACGAGCAGTACTTC
many	NA	TRBV7-2	TRBJ2-5	CASSLAGSQETQYF	TGTGCCAGCAGCTTAGCTGGGTCTCAAGAGACCCAGTACTTC
many	TRBD1	TRBV7-2	TRBJ1-3	CASSYRTGAGNTIYF	TGTGCCAGCAGCTATCGGACAGGGGCCGGAAACACCATATATTTT
many	TRBD1	TRBV6-2/TRBV6-3	TRBJ2-2	CASSYGRGRNTGELFF	TGTGCCAGCAGTTACGGAAGGGGGCGGAACACCGGGGAGCTGTTTTTT
many	TRBD1	TRBV6-2/TRBV6-3	TRBJ1-2	CASTPGQATYGYTF	TGTGCCAGCACCCCGGGACAGGCCACCTATGGCTACACCTTC